Sequencing of this TCR beta chain was carried out in a study of OX40 agonist ivuxolimab in advanced cancers. Across the study: Treatment of patients was with ivuxolimab, an agonistic anti-OX40 (CD134) antibody. The study gave patients intravenous ivuxolimab at 0.01 to 10 mg/kg every 2 weeks. Three patients responded partially, comprising one with hepatocellular carcinoma and two with cutaneous melanoma. General study findings and limits: There was clonal expansion of CD4+ and CD8+ blood T cells by week 6 at 0.1 to 3.0 mg/kg.

Worth noting for this clone: Its antigen is unidentified.

Profiled with immunoSEQ multiplex PCR; TCRdb holds only in-frame clones, not every one. Among about 21,000 clones listed, 83% were seen once. The germline CDR1 and CDR2 sequences are MGHRA and YSYEKL. CDR3 size: 19 residues. V dropped 2 bases and J dropped 0; count of bases not matched to a gene: 10. The specimen comprised CD4+ or CD8+ T cells sorted from blood, sampled in a trial of the OX40 agonist ivuxolimab. The chain carries TRBV4-1 and TRBJ2-6, with 7 bases fitting TRBD2. This receptor was identified in an adult with an advanced solid tumor such as melanoma, head and neck, liver or kidney cancer. CDR3 in amino acids: CASSQSPGLSISGANVLTF. The DNA of the CDR3 is TGCGCCAGCAGCCAATCTCCGGGACTATCGATCTCTGGGGCCAACGTCCTGACTTTC.